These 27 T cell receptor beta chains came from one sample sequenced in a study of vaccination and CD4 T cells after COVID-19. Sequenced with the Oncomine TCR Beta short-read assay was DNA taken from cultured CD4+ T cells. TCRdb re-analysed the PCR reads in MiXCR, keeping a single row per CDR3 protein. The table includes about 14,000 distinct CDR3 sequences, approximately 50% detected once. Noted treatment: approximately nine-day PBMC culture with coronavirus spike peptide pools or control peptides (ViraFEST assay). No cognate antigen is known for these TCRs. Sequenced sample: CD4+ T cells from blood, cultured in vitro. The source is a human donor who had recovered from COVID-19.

The CDR3: CASSYRTDTEAFF. The CDR3 coding sequence is TGTGCCAGCAGCTACCGGACGGACACTGAAGCTTTCTTT. This chain uses TRBV7-6 with TRBJ1-1; D is unclear. V gave up 4 bases and J gave up 3 bases, with 9 bases separating them. Germline V gives CDR1 SGHVS, CDR2 FNYEAQ. This CDR3 comprises 13 residues.

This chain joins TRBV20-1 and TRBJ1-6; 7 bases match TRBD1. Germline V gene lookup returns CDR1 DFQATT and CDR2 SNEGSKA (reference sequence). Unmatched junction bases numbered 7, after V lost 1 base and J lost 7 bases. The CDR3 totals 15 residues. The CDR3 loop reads CSARGQGVENSPLHF. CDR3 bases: TGCAGTGCTAGAGGCCAGGGGGTTGAAAATTCACCCCTCCACTTT.

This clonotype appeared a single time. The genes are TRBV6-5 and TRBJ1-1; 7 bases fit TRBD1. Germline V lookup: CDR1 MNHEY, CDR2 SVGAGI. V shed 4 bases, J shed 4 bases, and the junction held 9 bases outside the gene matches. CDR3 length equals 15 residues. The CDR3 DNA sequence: TGTGCCAGCAGTTTACAGGGGCGAGGGGGCACTGAAGCTTTCTTT. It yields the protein CASSLQGRGGTEAFF.

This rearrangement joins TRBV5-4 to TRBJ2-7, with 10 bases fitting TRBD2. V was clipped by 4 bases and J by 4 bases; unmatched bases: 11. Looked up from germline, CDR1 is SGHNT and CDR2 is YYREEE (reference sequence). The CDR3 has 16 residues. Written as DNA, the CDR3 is TGTGCCAGCAGCCCCCGGACTAGCGGAAAAGGGTACGAGCAGTACTTC. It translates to CASSPRTSGKGYEQYF.

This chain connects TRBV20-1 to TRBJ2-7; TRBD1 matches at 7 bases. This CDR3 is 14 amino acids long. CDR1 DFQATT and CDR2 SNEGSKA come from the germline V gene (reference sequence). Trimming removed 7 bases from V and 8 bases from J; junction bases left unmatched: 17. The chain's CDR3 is CSVTTTTQGYKQYF. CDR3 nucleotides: TGCAGTGTCACAACTACGACACAGGGGTATAAGCAGTACTTC.

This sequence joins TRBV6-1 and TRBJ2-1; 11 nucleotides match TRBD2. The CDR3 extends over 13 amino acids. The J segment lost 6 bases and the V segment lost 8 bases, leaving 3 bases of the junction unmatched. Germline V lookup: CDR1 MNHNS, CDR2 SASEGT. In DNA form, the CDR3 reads TGTGCCAGCGGACTAGCGGGCTCCAATGAGCAGTTCTTC. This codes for CASGLAGSNEQFF.

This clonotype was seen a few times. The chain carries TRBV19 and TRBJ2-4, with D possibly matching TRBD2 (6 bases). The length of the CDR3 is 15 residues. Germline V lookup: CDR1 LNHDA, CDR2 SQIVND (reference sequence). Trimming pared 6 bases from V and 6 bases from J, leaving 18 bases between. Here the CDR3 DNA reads TGTGCCAGTAGGGGACCTGGGGGGTTCGGAAACATTCAGTACTTC. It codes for CASRGPGGFGNIQYF.

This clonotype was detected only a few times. This CDR3 is CASRTGTDQPQHF. DNA for the CDR3: TGTGCCAGTAGAACCGGGACAGATCAGCCCCAGCATTTT. The chain carries TRBV27 and TRBJ1-5; 7 nucleotides align to TRBD1. V lost 9 bases to trimming and J lost 5 bases; unmatched junction nucleotides: 7. CDR3 length: 13 amino acids. Germline CDR1 is MNHEY and CDR2 is SMNVEV (reference sequence).

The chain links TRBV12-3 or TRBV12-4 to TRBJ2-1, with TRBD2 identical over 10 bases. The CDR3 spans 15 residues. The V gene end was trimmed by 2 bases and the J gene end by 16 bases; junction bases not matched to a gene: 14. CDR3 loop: CASSLSSGSHGSLFF. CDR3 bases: TGTGCCAGCAGTTTATCTAGCGGGAGTCACGGTTCGCTTTTCTTC.

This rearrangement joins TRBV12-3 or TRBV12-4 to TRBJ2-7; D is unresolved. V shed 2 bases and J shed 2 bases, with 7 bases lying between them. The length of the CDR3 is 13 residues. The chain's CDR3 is CASSLKGAYEQYF. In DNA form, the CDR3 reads TGTGCCAGCAGTTTAAAGGGTGCCTACGAGCAGTACTTC.

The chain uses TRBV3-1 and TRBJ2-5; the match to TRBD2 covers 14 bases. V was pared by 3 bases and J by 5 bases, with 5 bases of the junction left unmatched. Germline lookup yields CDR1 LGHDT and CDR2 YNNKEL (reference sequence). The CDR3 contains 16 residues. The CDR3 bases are TGTGCCAGCAGCCAGGGGACTAGCGGGAGTGGCGAGACCCAGTACTTC. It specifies CASSQGTSGSGETQYF.

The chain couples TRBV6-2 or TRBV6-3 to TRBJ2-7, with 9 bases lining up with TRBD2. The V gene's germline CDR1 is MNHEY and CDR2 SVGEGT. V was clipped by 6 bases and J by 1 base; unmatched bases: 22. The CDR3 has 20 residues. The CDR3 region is CASSPGSLAGWRLRSYEQYF. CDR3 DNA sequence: TGTGCCAGCAGCCCAGGGTCCCTAGCGGGATGGCGGCTTAGGTCCTACGAGCAGTACTTC.

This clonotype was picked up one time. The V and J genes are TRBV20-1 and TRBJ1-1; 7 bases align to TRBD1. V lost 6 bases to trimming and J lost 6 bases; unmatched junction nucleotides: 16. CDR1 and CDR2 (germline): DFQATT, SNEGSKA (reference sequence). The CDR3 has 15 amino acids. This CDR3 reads CSANTDREDLSEAFF. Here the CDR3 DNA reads TGCAGTGCCAACACAGACAGGGAGGATTTGTCTGAAGCTTTCTTT.

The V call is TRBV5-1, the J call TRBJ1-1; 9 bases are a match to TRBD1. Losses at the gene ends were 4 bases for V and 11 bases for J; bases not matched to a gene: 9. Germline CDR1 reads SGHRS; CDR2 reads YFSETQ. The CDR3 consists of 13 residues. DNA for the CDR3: TGCGCCAGCAGCCCCGGACAGGGGAGGATGGCTTTCTTT. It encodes CASSPGQGRMAFF.

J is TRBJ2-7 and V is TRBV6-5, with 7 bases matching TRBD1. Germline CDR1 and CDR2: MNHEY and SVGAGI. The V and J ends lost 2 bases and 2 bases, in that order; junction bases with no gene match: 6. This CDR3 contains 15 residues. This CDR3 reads CASSYRDSVAYEQYF. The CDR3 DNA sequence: TGTGCCAGCAGTTACCGGGACAGCGTCGCCTACGAGCAGTACTTC.

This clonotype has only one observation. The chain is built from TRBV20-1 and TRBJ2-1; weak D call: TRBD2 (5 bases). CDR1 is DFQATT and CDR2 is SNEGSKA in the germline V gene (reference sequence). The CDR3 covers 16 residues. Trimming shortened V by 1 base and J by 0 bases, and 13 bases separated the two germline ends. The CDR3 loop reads CSARVETGSSYNEQFF. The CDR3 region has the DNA TGCAGTGCTAGAGTAGAGACTGGGAGCTCCTACAATGAGCAGTTCTTC.

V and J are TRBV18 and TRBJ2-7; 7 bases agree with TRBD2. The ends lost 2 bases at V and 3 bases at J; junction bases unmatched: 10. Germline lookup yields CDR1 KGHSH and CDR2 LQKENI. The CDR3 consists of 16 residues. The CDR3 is CASSPGVGGGVYEQYF. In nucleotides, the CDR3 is TGTGCCAGCTCACCAGGTGTCGGCGGGGGAGTCTACGAGCAGTACTTC.

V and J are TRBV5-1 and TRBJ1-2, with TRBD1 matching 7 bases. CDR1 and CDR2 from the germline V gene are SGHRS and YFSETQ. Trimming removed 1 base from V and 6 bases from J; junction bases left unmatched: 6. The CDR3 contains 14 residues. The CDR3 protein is CASSLQQGWDGYTF. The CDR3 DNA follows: TGCGCCAGCAGCTTGCAACAGGGGTGGGATGGCTACACCTTC.

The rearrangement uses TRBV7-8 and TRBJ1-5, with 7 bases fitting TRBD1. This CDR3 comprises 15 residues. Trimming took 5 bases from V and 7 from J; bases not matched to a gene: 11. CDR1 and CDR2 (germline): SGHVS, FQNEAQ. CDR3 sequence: CASSPRRQGSQPQHF. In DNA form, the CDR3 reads TGTGCCAGCAGCCCCCGCAGACAGGGCAGCCAGCCCCAGCATTTT.

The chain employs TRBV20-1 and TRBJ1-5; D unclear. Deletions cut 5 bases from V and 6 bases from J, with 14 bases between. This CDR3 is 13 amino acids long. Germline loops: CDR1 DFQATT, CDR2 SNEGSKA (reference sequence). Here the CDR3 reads CSAFQEVGQPQHF. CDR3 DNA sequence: TGCAGTGCTTTTCAGGAGGTTGGTCAGCCCCAGCATTTT.

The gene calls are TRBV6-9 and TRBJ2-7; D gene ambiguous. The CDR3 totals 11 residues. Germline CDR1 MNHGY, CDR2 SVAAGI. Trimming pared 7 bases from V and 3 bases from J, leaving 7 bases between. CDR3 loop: CASTSHYEQYF. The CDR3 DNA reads TGTGCCAGCACCTCACACTACGAGCAGTACTTC.

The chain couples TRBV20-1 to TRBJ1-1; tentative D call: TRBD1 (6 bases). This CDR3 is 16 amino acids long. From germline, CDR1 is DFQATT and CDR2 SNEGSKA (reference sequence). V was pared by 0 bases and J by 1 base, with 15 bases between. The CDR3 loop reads CSARDPGTSPNTEAFF. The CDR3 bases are TGCAGTGCTAGAGACCCTGGGACATCCCCGAACACTGAAGCTTTCTTT.

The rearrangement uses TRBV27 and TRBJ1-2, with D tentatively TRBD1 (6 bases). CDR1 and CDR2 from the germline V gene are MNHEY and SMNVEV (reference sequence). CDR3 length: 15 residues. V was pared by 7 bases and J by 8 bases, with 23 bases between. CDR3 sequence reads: CASTTHGTNIRGYTF. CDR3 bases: TGTGCCAGCACCACCCACGGGACAAACATACGGGGCTACACCTTC.

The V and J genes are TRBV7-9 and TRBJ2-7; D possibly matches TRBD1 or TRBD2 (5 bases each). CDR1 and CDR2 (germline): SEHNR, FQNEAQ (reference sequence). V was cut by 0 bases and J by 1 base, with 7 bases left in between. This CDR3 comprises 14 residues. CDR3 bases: TGTGCCAGCAGCTTAGCGAGGGGATCCTACGAGCAGTACTTC. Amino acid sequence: CASSLARGSYEQYF.

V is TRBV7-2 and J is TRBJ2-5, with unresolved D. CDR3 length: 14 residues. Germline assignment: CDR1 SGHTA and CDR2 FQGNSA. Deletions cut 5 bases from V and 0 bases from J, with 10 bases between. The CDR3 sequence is CASSPRRNQETQYF. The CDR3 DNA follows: TGTGCCAGCAGCCCCCGACGCAACCAAGAGACCCAGTACTTC.

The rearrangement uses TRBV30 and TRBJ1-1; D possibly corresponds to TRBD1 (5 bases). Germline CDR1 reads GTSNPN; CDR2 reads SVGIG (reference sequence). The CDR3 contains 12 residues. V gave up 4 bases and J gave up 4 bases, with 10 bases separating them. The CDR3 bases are TGTGCCTGGATGCGAGACAGCACTGAAGCTTTCTTT. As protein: CAWMRDSTEAFF.

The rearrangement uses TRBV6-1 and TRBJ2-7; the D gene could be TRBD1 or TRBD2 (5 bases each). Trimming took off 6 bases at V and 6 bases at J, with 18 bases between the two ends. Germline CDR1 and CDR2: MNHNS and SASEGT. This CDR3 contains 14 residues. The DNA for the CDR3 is TGTGCCAGCAGGAAAGCCGGGGACCACGGCGAGCAGTACTTC. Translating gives CASRKAGDHGEQYF.